Presented here are 22 T cell receptor beta chains from one specimen sequenced in a study of blood T cells in healthy people across ages. A sample-barcoded 5' primer and a J-beta primer mix were used in a second PCR of roughly 7 to 12 cycles. TCRdb reprocessed the 5' RACE reads via MiXCR and lists one record per CDR3 protein. This sample carries about 780,000 distinct CDR3 sequences, about 47% of them seen once, and the ten largest clones take less than 20%. The sequenced sample consisted of blood. The receptors derive from a man aged 80 or over in good health.

The genes are TRBV23-1 and TRBJ2-7; 8 nucleotides agree with TRBD1. TRBV23-1 is an open reading frame, and its role is uncertain. This CDR3 has 16 residues. After removal of 3 bases from V and 1 base from J, the junction contained 8 bases not matched to a gene. The CDR3 region is CASSQSDRVLSYEQYF. The DNA of the CDR3 is TGCGCCAGCAGTCAGTCGGACAGGGTTTTGTCCTACGAGCAGTACTTC.

The rearrangement joins TRBV28 to TRBJ1-6, with D perhaps matching TRBD1 (6 bases). V dropped 5 bases and J dropped 9 bases, with 14 bases sitting between them. Per germline, CDR1 MDHEN and CDR2 SYDVKM. The CDR3 is made up of 14 amino acids. CDR3 loop: CASSPGLGGSPLHF. CDR3 DNA sequence: TGTGCCAGCAGTCCGGGCCTAGGGGGTTCACCCCTCCACTTT.

The chain uses TRBV24-1 and TRBJ1-5; TRBD1 aligns across 7 bases. V trimming: 4 bases; J trimming: 4 bases; junction bases outside the gene matches: 6. This CDR3 is 15 amino acids long. Germline CDR1 and CDR2: KGHDR and SFDVKD. CDR3 bases: TGTGCCACCAGTGACCGTGACAGGGTAAATCAGCCCCAGCATTTT. Translated: CATSDRDRVNQPQHF.

The rearrangement joins TRBV9 to TRBJ2-3, with D perhaps given as TRBD1 or TRBD2 (6 bases each). CDR1 and CDR2 from the germline V gene are SGDLS and YYNGEE. The CDR3 sequence is 16 residues long. Trimming cost V 0 bases and J 4 bases, with 15 bases left between them. The chain's CDR3 is CASSVGSGGDADTQYF. CDR3 nucleotide sequence: TGTGCCAGCAGCGTAGGGTCCGGGGGCGATGCAGATACGCAGTATTTT.

This chain connects TRBV19 to TRBJ1-1; no definite D call. The V end was cut by 3 bases, the J end by 1 base, with 6 bases between. Germline V gene lookup returns CDR1 LNHDA and CDR2 SQIVND (reference sequence). The CDR3 has 13 residues. The CDR3 DNA follows: TGTGCCAGTAGTATGGCCAAGAACACTGAAGCTTTCTTT. This gives the protein CASSMAKNTEAFF.

The rearrangement uses TRBV27 and TRBJ2-1, with D possibly TRBD2 on 5 matching bases. CDR1 is MNHEY and CDR2 is SMNVEV in the germline V gene (reference sequence). V was shortened by 6 bases and J by 5 bases, with 11 bases between the two germline ends. The CDR3 is 13 amino acids. CDR3 in amino acids: CASRQRVDNEQFF. The CDR3 nucleotides are TGTGCCAGCAGACAGAGGGTTGACAATGAGCAGTTCTTC.

In its sample, this clonotype was seen a few times. V usage is TRBV5-1 and J usage is TRBJ2-1, with 8 positions matching TRBD1. From germline, CDR1 is SGHRS and CDR2 YFSETQ. With V trimmed by 0 bases and J by 7 bases, 6 bases remained unmatched. This CDR3 comprises 15 residues. The CDR3 reads CASSLGQGALNEQFF. Here the CDR3 DNA reads TGCGCCAGCAGCTTGGGCCAGGGGGCGCTTAATGAGCAGTTCTTC.

There are a few counts of this clonotype. This sequence joins TRBV4-2 and TRBJ2-3, with D possibly being TRBD2 (5 bases). This CDR3 is built from 17 residues. Trimming left V 0 bases short and J 0 bases short, with 13 bases between. The germline CDR1 and CDR2 sequences are LGHNA and YNFKEQ. The DNA for the CDR3 is TGTGCCAGCAGCCAAGAAACGGGCGGGTGGAGCACAGATACGCAGTATTTT. It is translated as CASSQETGGWSTDTQYF.

The chain joins TRBV11-3 to TRBJ2-7; D ambiguous. The V end lost 0 bases, the J end lost 7 bases, and 10 bases lay between the germline ends. The CDR3 spans 13 residues. Germline lookup yields CDR1 SGHNT and CDR2 YENEEA. CDR3: CASSLEEHNEQYF. In nucleotides, the CDR3 is TGTGCCAGCAGCTTAGAGGAACACAATGAGCAGTACTTC.

The rearrangement joins TRBV2 to TRBJ1-5; 12 bases line up with TRBD1. CDR1 is SNHLY and CDR2 is FYNNEI in the germline V gene. This CDR3 has 15 residues. The V and J ends lost 6 bases and 7 bases, in that order; junction bases with no gene match: 7. CDR3 loop: CASRGTGGIGQPQHF. The CDR3 bases are TGTGCCAGCAGGGGGACAGGGGGCATCGGACAGCCCCAGCATTTT.

This clonotype was seen repeatedly, ten times or more. The genes are TRBV29-1 and TRBJ1-2; D may be TRBD1 (5 bases). CDR1 and CDR2 (germline): SQVTM, ANQGSEA. With 6 bases removed from V and 0 bases from J, the gap between germline ends came to 11 bases. The CDR3 consists of 13 residues. The CDR3 protein is CSVGLLANYGYTF. The CDR3 DNA sequence: TGCAGCGTGGGACTGCTAGCTAACTATGGCTACACCTTC.

The V and J genes are TRBV11-1 and TRBJ2-3, with 12 nucleotides matching TRBD2. The CDR3 totals 18 residues. Trimming at V came to 0 bases and at J to 5 bases, leaving 9 bases not matched to a gene. Per germline, CDR1 SGHAT and CDR2 FQDESV (reference sequence). Written as DNA, the CDR3 is TGTGCCAGCAGCTTAGCTATCGGACTAGCGGGATCGGGAGATACGCAGTATTTT. Protein product: CASSLAIGLAGSGDTQYF.

CDR3 amino acids: CASTRTGRFEKLFF. CDR3 coding DNA: TGTGCCAGCACGCGGACAGGAAGATTTGAAAAACTGTTTTTT. The chain employs TRBV12-3 or TRBV12-4 and TRBJ1-4; 7 bases line up with TRBD1. The CDR3 extends over 14 amino acids. With 7 bases clipped from V and 7 bases from J, the junction kept 9 bases outside the gene matches.

This clonotype was seen only a few times. The rearrangement uses TRBV4-3 and TRBJ2-7; 8 bases line up with TRBD2. With 0 bases clipped from V and 3 bases from J, the junction kept 7 bases outside the gene matches. This CDR3 is 16 amino acids long. Germline V gene lookup returns CDR1 LGHNA and CDR2 YSLEER. The CDR3 region has the DNA TGCGCCAGCAGCCAAGATTCGTTCAGCGGGAGCTACGAGCAGTACTTC. Translating gives CASSQDSFSGSYEQYF.

This clonotype came up many times. The chain recombines TRBV7-2 with TRBJ2-1, with 7 positions matching TRBD1. Germline trimming cut 5 bases from V and 6 bases from J; bases unmatched to any gene: 10. The CDR3 is 15 amino acids. Germline V gives CDR1 SGHTA, CDR2 FQGNSA. The CDR3 spells CASSVETGSFNEQFF. The CDR3 nucleotides are TGTGCCAGCAGCGTCGAGACAGGGAGTTTCAATGAGCAGTTCTTC.

This clonotype was observed at least ten times. J is TRBJ2-1 and V is TRBV4-1, with D unresolved. V was trimmed by 6 bases and J by 8 bases, leaving 8 bases between them. The CDR3 spans 11 residues. The germline V gene has CDR1 MGHRA and CDR2 YSYEKL. CDR3 coding DNA: TGCGCCAGCAGGGGGTATGATGAGCAGTTCTTC. The encoded protein is CASRGYDEQFF.

This sequence joins TRBV11-3 and TRBJ2-4; D remains unclear. The last part of the DNA fits TRBJ2-7 better; the J call may be wrong. Germline CDR1 reads SGHNT; CDR2 reads YENEEA. CDR3 length: 15 residues. The CDR3 here is CASSLDVPPSYEQYF. DNA of the CDR3: TGTGCCAGCAGCTTAGATGTTCCACCTTCCTACGAGCAGTACTTC.

The V gene is TRBV4-2, the J gene TRBJ2-3; 11 nucleotides align to TRBD2. After removal of 1 base from V and 3 bases from J, the junction contained 3 bases not matched to a gene. Germline V gives CDR1 LGHNA, CDR2 YNFKEQ. This CDR3 is 16 amino acids long. CDR3 sequence (DNA): TGTGCCAGCAGCCAAGTTCTAGCGGGAGGAACAGATACGCAGTATTTT. This sequence encodes CASSQVLAGGTDTQYF.

This clonotype was seen more than once but under ten times. J is TRBJ2-6 and V is TRBV20-1; TRBD2 might be the D (6 bases). The CDR3 covers 14 residues. Germline CDR1 and CDR2: DFQATT and SNEGSKA (reference sequence). V was shortened by 6 bases and J by 0 bases, with 9 bases between the two germline ends. The CDR3 nucleotides read TGCAGTGCGGACTACAGCTCTGGGGCCAACGTCCTGACTTTC. Translation: CSADYSSGANVLTF.

This clonotype came up once. V usage is TRBV30 and J usage is TRBJ1-5; D is undetermined. V lost 2 bases to trimming and J lost 6 bases, with 11 bases between them. The CDR3 runs 13 residues. Germline values: CDR1 GTSNPN, CDR2 SVGIG (reference sequence). Here the CDR3 DNA reads TGTGCCTGGAGTCCTGACGGGTCTCAGCCCCAGCATTTT. It codes for CAWSPDGSQPQHF.

About this clonotype itself: One end of the junction does not line up with germline, which may come from a read error. V gene TRBV28 combines with J gene TRBJ2-1; D gene unclear. The CDR3 sequence is 14 residues long. CDR1 and CDR2 (germline): MDHEN, SYDVKM. CDR3 DNA sequence: TGCGCCAGCAGTTTAGTAGGTGCTGTCGATGAGCAGTTCTTC. Translated, it gives CASSLVGAVDEQFF. Using reference TRBV28 and TRBJ2-1 for the parts outside the CDR3, the full variable domain is DVKVTQSSRYLVKRTGEKVFLECVQDMDHENMFWYRQDPGLGLRLIYFSYDVKMKEKGDIPEGYSVSREKKERFSLILESASTNQTSMYLCASSLVGAVDEQFFGPGTRLTVL.

This chain's CDR3 is CSAGPVPAGGYTF. The CDR3, as DNA: TGCAGTGCTGGGCCCGTACCAGCCGGTGGCTACACCTTC. The J gene is TRBJ1-2, the V gene TRBV20-1; D remains unclear. The CDR3 spans 13 residues. V lost 5 bases and J 7 bases, leaving 17 bases between the germline ends. Germline lookup yields CDR1 DFQATT and CDR2 SNEGSKA (reference sequence).